This TCR beta chain was captured in a study of identifying expanded T cells in peripheral blood. TCRdb's copy holds only in-frame clones and misses some; the assay was immunoSEQ multiplex PCR. The profile shows about 80,000 clones, 65% to 85% of them singletons. Overall study findings and caveats: Approximately 1.1 clones differed between technical replicates, versus around 15 and 19 over time. Clone count variance between roughly 2-week samples rose with total template count.

Collection occurred without any documented infections or immune events in donors. The CDR3 length is 15 residues. Germline lookup yields CDR1 SGHAT and CDR2 FQNNGV. With 3 bases clipped from V and 5 bases from J, the junction kept 9 bases outside the gene matches. As regards this clone: Its antigen is as yet unknown.

Sequencing was done on a sample of blood. The gene calls are TRBV11-2 and TRBJ2-7, with 8 bases aligning to TRBD1. The clonotype originates from a person aged 18 to 75 in good health. The DNA of the CDR3 is TGTGCCAGCAGCTTCAGGGGGCAAAGGTCGGACGAGCAGTACTTC. The encoded protein is CASSFRGQRSDEQYF.